The 26 T cell receptor beta chains reported below all come from one sample, sequenced in a study of Tregs in tolerant kidney transplant recipients (dated by TCRdb to between 2018 and 2021). The time point label corresponds to: blood sample drawn before combined kidney and bone marrow transplant. Library construction relied on the immunoSEQ multiplex PCR assay. TCRdb took this table from immuneACCESS and kept in-frame rearrangements with V and J called. Such tables lack part of the clones; where checked against another copy, unresolved V genes explain under half of the gap, and the rest is unexplained. The data table for this sample lists roughly 53,000 clones. About 0.83% of the sample is taken by the ten largest. The starting material was CD4+ T cells from blood, obtained before the transplant. The receptors derive from a human donor who received a combined kidney and bone marrow transplant.

On this clone: The read terminates 3 residues before the CDR3 end, so the remaining end is supplied by the germline J gene. The chain combines TRBV7-2 with TRBJ2-3; D not certain. The V and J ends lost 0 bases and 1 base respectively, with 14 bases between them. CDR3 length: 17 residues. Germline V gene data show CDR1 as SGHTA and CDR2 as FQGNSA. The covered CDR3 bases are TGTGCCAGCAGCTTAGCCCACAGTAGATGGGGCACAGATACG. As protein: CASSLAHSRWGTDT. The full CDR3 protein reads CASSLAHSRWGTDTQYF.

About this clone itself: The observed sequence ends 3 residues before the CDR3 terminus, with the missing tail filled in from the germline J gene. This chain uses TRBV19 with TRBJ2-1; the match to TRBD2 covers 8 bases. CDR1 and CDR2 from the germline V gene are LNHDA and SQIVND (reference sequence). The CDR3 covers 15 residues. The V gene end was trimmed by 5 bases and the J gene end by 6 bases; junction bases not matched to a gene: 9. The CDR3 is CASSDPAGGFNEQFF. CDR3 DNA (partial): TGTGCCAGTAGTGACCCCGCGGGGGGCTTCAATGAG.

A note on this clone: The CDR3 goes on 3 residues after the read ends, and that part is filled in from the germline J gene. The J gene is TRBJ1-2, the V gene TRBV19; D remains unclear. This CDR3 comprises 14 residues. Germline CDR1 LNHDA, CDR2 SQIVND (reference sequence). The DNA read from the CDR3 is TGTGCCAGTAGTGGGTGGCCAGGCCCAGAGGGC. Its protein is CASSGWPGPEG. The whole CDR3 sequence is CASSGWPGPEGYTF. Looking up the rest from reference TRBV19 and TRBJ1-2 gives the full variable domain: DGGITQSPKYLFRKEGQNVTLSCEQNLNHDAMYWYRQDPGQGLRLIYYSQIVNDFQKGDIAEGYSVSREKKESFPLTVTSAQKNPTAFYLCASSGWPGPEGYTFGSGTRLTVV.

About this clone: The read finishes 3 residues shy of the CDR3 end, and the germline J gene is used to complete it. The rearrangement uses TRBV18 and TRBJ2-7; 7 positions agree with TRBD2. Trimming took 2 bases from V and 0 from J; bases not matched to a gene: 4. CDR1 is KGHSH, CDR2 LQKENI, per germline. CDR3 size: 15 residues. CDR3 bases read: TGTGCCAGCTCACCAAGGAGCGGGGACTCCTACGAG. It specifies CASSPRSGDSYE. The CDR3 as a whole reads CASSPRSGDSYEQYF. The variable domain in full, with the rest retrieved from reference TRBV18 and TRBJ2-7, is NAGVMQNPRHLVRRRGQEARLRCSPMKGHSHVYWYRQLPEEGLKFMVYLQKENIIDESGMPKERFSAEFPKEGPSILRIQQVVRGDSAAYFCASSPRSGDSYEQYFGPGTRLTVT.

Remarks on this clone: The read gets to within 3 residues of the CDR3 end, and the germline J gene fills in the rest. V and J are TRBV19 and TRBJ1-5, with D perhaps matching TRBD1 (5 bases). The CDR3 has 12 residues. From germline, CDR1 is LNHDA and CDR2 SQIVND (reference sequence). The CDR3 DNA, read in part, is TGTGCGGGGGGGTATAGCAATCAGCCC. Residues: CAGGYSNQP. The whole CDR3 sequence reads CAGGYSNQPQHF.

Details on this clone: The read terminates 3 residues before the CDR3 end, so the remaining end is supplied by the germline J gene. This sequence joins TRBV19 and TRBJ2-5; weak D call: TRBD1 (6 bases). Trimming shortened V by 5 bases and J by 5 bases, and 12 bases separated the two germline ends. Germline loops: CDR1 LNHDA, CDR2 SQIVND (reference sequence). The CDR3 has 13 amino acids. The CDR3 loop is CASSPRQGETQYF. Incomplete CDR3 DNA: TGTGCCAGTAGTCCCCGGCAGGGGGAGACC.

Notes on this clone: The CDR3 is cut off 3 residues early in the read; its end comes from the germline J gene. The chain recombines TRBV18 with TRBJ1-1; D not certain. The CDR3 is made up of 14 amino acids. The V end lost 1 base, the J end lost 1 base, and 7 bases lay between the germline ends. Germline CDR1 reads KGHSH; CDR2 reads LQKENI. The chain's CDR3 is CASSPRRGNTEAFF. Incomplete CDR3 DNA: TGTGCCAGCTCACCACGGCGGGGGAACACTGAA.

With respect to this clone: With the read ending 3 residues before the CDR3 end, the germline J gene is used to fill in that end. V gene TRBV19 combines with J gene TRBJ2-5; 7 bases are shared with TRBD2. CDR1 is LNHDA, CDR2 SQIVND, per germline (reference sequence). The CDR3 totals 14 residues. Germline trimming cut 2 bases from V and 3 bases from J; bases unmatched to any gene: 3. Incomplete CDR3 DNA: TGTGCCAGTAGTATAAGTCTAGCGGAAGAGACC. It is translated as CASSISLAEET. The CDR3 reads in full as CASSISLAEETQYF.

To note about this clone: The read halts 3 residues ahead of the CDR3 end, with the missing end drawn from the germline J gene. The chain recombines TRBV7-2 with TRBJ1-1, with D unresolved. This CDR3 region has 13 residues. Germline CDR1 SGHTA, CDR2 FQGNSA. V shed 1 base and J shed 3 bases, with 6 bases lying between them. CDR3 sequence reads: CASSLGGDTEAFF. The sequenced CDR3 bases are TGTGCCAGCAGCTTAGGCGGGGACACTGAA.

Remarks on this clone: Coverage ceases 3 residues before the CDR3 finishes, and the germline J gene fills in the end. V is TRBV7-8 and J is TRBJ1-5, with 8 bases that match TRBD1. CDR1 is SGHVS and CDR2 is FQNEAQ in the germline V gene. The V gene end was trimmed by 2 bases and the J gene end by 4 bases; junction bases not matched to a gene: 13. The CDR3 is 18 residues long. CDR3 bases read: TGTGCCAGCAGCTTACGGGGCGGCAGGGGGCAAGGGAATCAGCCC. Protein sequence: CASSLRGGRGQGNQP. The full CDR3 protein is CASSLRGGRGQGNQPQHF.

Details on this clone: The DNA ends 3 residues before the CDR3 does, and the rest of the CDR3 is filled in from the germline J gene. The gene calls are TRBV5-8 and TRBJ2-5; 10 nucleotides align to TRBD2. This CDR3 is built from 14 residues. V lost 7 bases, J lost 5 bases, and 8 bases stayed unmatched. Germline values: CDR1 SGHTS, CDR2 YDEGEE. The CDR3 region is CASRQREGEETQYF. CDR3 DNA (partial): TGTGCCAGCCGACAGCGGGAGGGCGAGGAGACC.

Worth noting for this clone: The CDR3 end lies 3 residues beyond the end of the read and is filled in from the germline J gene. The V call is TRBV14, the J call TRBJ1-1; TRBD1 matches 7 bases. Germline V gives CDR1 SGHDN, CDR2 FVKESK. The CDR3 length is 16 residues. Trimming at V came to 0 bases and at J to 1 base, leaving 5 bases not matched to a gene. The CDR3 loop is CASSQDKGAKNTEAFF. Partial CDR3 DNA: TGTGCCAGCAGCCAAGATAAGGGGGCCAAGAACACTGAA.

Details on this clone: The read halts 3 residues ahead of the CDR3 end, with the missing end drawn from the germline J gene. V usage is TRBV7-8 and J usage is TRBJ2-7; D perhaps matches TRBD2 (5 bases). V dropped 1 base and J dropped 2 bases, with 6 bases sitting between them. CDR1 is SGHVS, CDR2 FQNEAQ, per germline. The CDR3 is 13 amino acids. Here the CDR3 reads CASSLELAYEQYF. CDR3 DNA, as far as it was read: TGTGCCAGCAGCTTAGAACTAGCCTACGAG.

On this clone: The CDR3 is cut off 3 residues early in the read; its end comes from the germline J gene. The V call is TRBV7-9, the J call TRBJ1-2; TRBD1 matches 9 bases. V was pared by 4 bases and J by 3 bases, with 6 bases of the junction left unmatched. CDR1 is SEHNR and CDR2 is FQNEAQ in the germline V gene (reference sequence). The CDR3 spans 15 residues. The CDR3 DNA, read in part, is TGTGCCAGCAGCTCACTGGACAGGGGACACTATGGC. Amino acid sequence: CASSSLDRGHYG. In full, the CDR3 is CASSSLDRGHYGYTF. Drawing the rest from reference TRBV7-9 and TRBJ1-2, the complete variable domain is DTGVSQNPRHKITKRGQNVTFRCDPISEHNRLYWYRQTLGQGPEFLTYFQNEAQLEKSRLLSDRFSAERPKGSFSTLEIQRTEQGDSAMYLCASSSLDRGHYGYTFGSGTRLTVV.

To note about this clone: The CDR3 end is not reached by the read, which stops 3 residues before it; the germline J gene fills it in. V gene TRBV29-1 combines with J gene TRBJ1-2; 7 positions agree with TRBD1. J was trimmed by 6 bases and V by 4 bases; bases with no gene match: 5. CDR3 size: 12 residues. The germline CDR1 and CDR2 sequences are SQVTM and ANQGSEA. The CDR3 here is CSVVEGADGYTF. Incomplete CDR3 DNA: TGCAGCGTTGTCGAGGGGGCTGATGGC.

Regarding this clone: From the germline J gene comes the end of the CDR3, since the read stops 3 residues before it. The V call is TRBV2, the J call TRBJ2-3; TRBD2 agrees at 9 bases. Germline V lookup: CDR1 SNHLY, CDR2 FYNNEI. The CDR3 spans 15 residues. J gave up 4 bases and V 5 bases, and 7 bases lay outside the gene matches. The CDR3 DNA, read in part, is TGTGCCAGCAGTCCTAGCGGGATTACCCCAGATACG. This codes for CASSPSGITPDT. The whole CDR3 protein is CASSPSGITPDTQYF.

Note on this clone: The sequenced fragment ends 3 residues before the CDR3 boundary, so the rest is inferred from the germline J gene. The chain combines TRBV2 with TRBJ2-5; 7 positions match TRBD1. V shed 7 bases and J 3 bases; nucleotides not matched to a gene: 8. The CDR3 totals 14 residues. CDR1 SNHLY and CDR2 FYNNEI come from the germline V gene. The CDR3 protein is CASNSQGLKETQYF. Incomplete CDR3 DNA: TGTGCCAGCAACTCACAGGGGCTGAAAGAGACC. Looking up the rest from reference TRBV2 and TRBJ2-5 gives the full variable domain: EPEVTQTPSHQVTQMGQEVILRCVPISNHLYFYWYRQILGQKVEFLVSFYNNEISEKSEIFDDQFSVERPDGSNFTLKIRSTKLEDSAMYFCASNSQGLKETQYFGPGTRLLVL.

About this clone: The sequenced fragment ends 3 residues before the CDR3 boundary, so the rest is inferred from the germline J gene. The chain joins TRBV19 to TRBJ2-3; D may be TRBD2 (5 bases). This CDR3 spans 14 amino acids. From germline, CDR1 is LNHDA and CDR2 SQIVND (reference sequence). V lost 5 bases, J lost 3 bases, and 12 bases lay in between. The CDR3 bases that were read are TGTGCCAGTAGTTTGGACTCATTAACAGATACG. Translating it yields CASSLDSLTDT. The CDR3, in full, reads CASSLDSLTDTQYF.

In regard to this clone: Read sequence stops 3 residues before the CDR3 end, and the germline J gene provides the missing end. This sequence joins TRBV18 and TRBJ2-7; D is unclear. Trimming shortened V by 4 bases and J by 0 bases, and 7 bases separated the two germline ends. Looked up from germline, CDR1 is KGHSH and CDR2 is LQKENI. The CDR3 is made up of 13 amino acids. The CDR3 sequence is CASSQLPSYEQYF. CDR3 DNA (partial): TGTGCCAGCTCACAACTACCCTCCTACGAG.

CDR3 amino acids: CAWNPLGDRRDLGYTF. The sequenced part of the CDR3 DNA is TGTGCCTGGAATCCCCTCGGGGACAGGAGGGACCTTGGC. This chain connects TRBV30 to TRBJ1-2; 8 nucleotides agree with TRBD1. The read is 3 residues too short to cover the CDR3 end, so that end is filled in from the germline J gene. V was clipped by 4 bases and J by 7 bases; unmatched bases: 17. The CDR3 totals 16 residues. The germline V gene encodes CDR1 GTSNPN and CDR2 SVGIG (reference sequence).

A note on this clone: The CDR3 goes on 3 residues after the read ends, and that part is filled in from the germline J gene. The genes are TRBV6-2 or TRBV6-3 and TRBJ2-7, with D possibly TRBD1 on 5 matching bases. V was clipped by 0 bases and J by 6 bases, with 6 bases between them. CDR1 and CDR2 (germline): MNHEY, SVGEGT. The length of the CDR3 is 12 residues. Incomplete CDR3 DNA: TGTGCCAGCAGTTACTCAGGGGTCGAG. Protein: CASSYSGVE. The entire CDR3 sequence reads CASSYSGVEQYF.

Details on this clone: The read is 3 residues too short to cover the CDR3 end, so that end is filled in from the germline J gene. The rearrangement joins TRBV7-9 to TRBJ1-5; D possibly corresponds to TRBD1 (6 bases). This CDR3 comprises 13 residues. From germline, CDR1 is SEHNR and CDR2 FQNEAQ (reference sequence). Trimming took 6 bases from V and 6 from J, leaving 12 bases between them. The sequenced part of the CDR3 DNA is TGTGCCAGCAGTGTACAGGGAACTCAGCCC. Its translation: CASSVQGTQP. The whole CDR3 reads CASSVQGTQPQHF.

Remarks on this clone: The read ends 3 residues shy of where the CDR3 ends; the end is completed using the germline J gene. V and J are TRBV7-6 and TRBJ1-3; a possible D gene is TRBD1 (6 bases). V gave up 1 base and J gave up 0 bases, with 10 bases separating them. The CDR3 has 16 amino acids. Germline CDR1 reads SGHVS; CDR2 reads FNYEAQ. The CDR3 spells CASSLGGGSSGNTIYF. CDR3 DNA (partial): TGTGCCAGCAGCTTAGGAGGGGGAAGCTCTGGAAACACC.

Of note for this clone: The sequence runs out 3 residues before the end of the CDR3; the remainder is reconstructed from the germline J gene. The chain couples TRBV19 to TRBJ2-2, with D unclear. Germline V lookup: CDR1 LNHDA, CDR2 SQIVND (reference sequence). The CDR3 length is 15 residues. Deletions cut 0 bases from V and 1 base from J, with 6 bases between. CDR3 residues: CASSIDELNTGELFF. The CDR3 bases that were read are TGTGCCAGTAGTATAGATGAACTGAACACCGGGGAG.

For this clone: The sequenced fragment ends 3 residues before the CDR3 boundary, so the rest is inferred from the germline J gene. The V gene is TRBV18, the J gene TRBJ1-2; 7 nucleotides agree with TRBD1. Germline values: CDR1 KGHSH, CDR2 LQKENI. Germline trimming cut 1 base from V and 1 base from J; bases unmatched to any gene: 9. CDR3 size: 17 residues. The CDR3 bases that were read are TGTGCCAGCTCACCACAAAGACAGGGAACCGGTAACTATGGC. As protein: CASSPQRQGTGNYG. The whole CDR3 region reads CASSPQRQGTGNYGYTF.

On this clone: The CDR3 end falls 3 residues outside the read, so it is completed with the germline J gene. This chain connects TRBV7-9 to TRBJ1-2; no reliable D call. The CDR3 has 14 residues. Germline V gives CDR1 SEHNR, CDR2 FQNEAQ (reference sequence). V lost 7 bases and J 5 bases, leaving 17 bases between the germline ends. The CDR3 spells CASTPSSYRYGYTF. The covered CDR3 bases are TGTGCCAGCACCCCCTCTAGTTATCGTTATGGC.